The TCR beta chain under discussion was sequenced for a study of CD8 T cells in ankylosing spondylitis. Overall study results and limits: Clones linked with disease were CD8+ and fairly uncommon in the peripheral blood. A TCR beta motif of several highly homologous variants seemed to mark ankylosing spondylitis blood. Disease-linked clones reportedly showed significant enrichment in matched ankylosing spondylitis synovial fluid.

Construction of TCR beta libraries was performed using quantitative 5'-RACE with molecular barcodes. TCRdb processed the 5' RACE reads anew with MiXCR; each CDR3 protein has one entry. The sample lists roughly 26,000 distinct CDR3 sequences; 10% to 15% were seen once. This clonotype was counted a few times. Its antigen is undetermined. The length of the CDR3 is 14 residues. CDR1 LNHDA and CDR2 SQIVND come from the germline V gene (reference sequence). Trimming shortened V by 6 bases and J by 0 bases, and 11 bases separated the two germline ends. The sequence came from a male donor with ankylosing spondylitis or in good health (not recorded which). Sequenced sample: blood. The genes are TRBV19 and TRBJ1-1; D gene uncertain. The CDR3 DNA reads TGTGCCAGTAGCGGTTCAGGATTGAACACTGAAGCTTTCTTT. It codes for CASSGSGLNTEAFF.